Below are 21 T cell receptor beta chains sequenced from a single sample in a study of T cells in pancreatic ductal adenocarcinoma. Produced via immunoSEQ multiplex PCR; TCRdb's table is partial and in-frame only. The data hold 85,000 to 120,000 clones, with around 96% observed a single time. Selected pancreatic ductal adenocarcinoma patients had undergone surgery without neoadjuvant therapy. Source material: PBMCs. These receptor sequences come from a human donor with pancreatic ductal adenocarcinoma.

CDR3 loop: CASSPSPGDGYTF. The CDR3 region has the DNA TGTGCCAGCAGCCCATCCCCAGGGGATGGCTACACCTTC. The chain has TRBV7-9 and TRBJ1-2; D perhaps matches TRBD1 (6 bases). The germline V gene has CDR1 SEHNR and CDR2 FQNEAQ (reference sequence). The CDR3 runs to 13 residues. The germline V and J ends were trimmed by 5 bases and 6 bases, with 13 bases remaining between them.

The rearrangement links TRBV6-5 to TRBJ2-1; maybe TRBD2 (7 bases). CDR3 length: 16 residues. Germline V gene sequence: CDR1 MNHEY, CDR2 SVGAGI. V was shortened by 4 bases and J by 0 bases, with 13 bases between the two germline ends. Here the CDR3 reads CASSSGGGFSYNEQFF. CDR3 nucleotide sequence: TGTGCCAGCAGTTCAGGCGGGGGCTTCTCCTACAATGAGCAGTTCTTC.

The chain recombines TRBV4-2 with TRBJ2-4; a weak D match, TRBD1 (5 bases). In germline, CDR1 is LGHNA, CDR2 YNFKEQ. Trimming pared 0 bases from V and 10 bases from J, leaving 10 bases between. This CDR3 comprises 13 residues. The CDR3 reads CASSQDPRDIQYF. The DNA for the CDR3 is TGTGCCAGCAGCCAAGATCCCAGGGATATTCAGTACTTC.

The chain recombines TRBV5-4 with TRBJ2-2; 10 bases line up with TRBD2. Germline-derived CDR1 and CDR2 are SGHNT and YYREEE (reference sequence). V dropped 4 bases and J dropped 6; count of bases not matched to a gene: 9. The CDR3 is made up of 16 amino acids. CDR3 in amino acids: CASSARLAGAAGELFF. CDR3 DNA: TGTGCCAGCAGCGCCCGTCTAGCGGGAGCGGCCGGGGAGCTGTTTTTT.

J is TRBJ2-3 and V is TRBV6-1, with TRBD2 identical over 7 bases. This CDR3 spans 19 amino acids. The V and J ends lost 2 bases and 4 bases, in that order; junction bases with no gene match: 18. The V gene's germline CDR1 is MNHNS and CDR2 SASEGT. The CDR3 reads CASSEPGGGLVQSPDTQYF. The DNA of the CDR3 is TGTGCCAGCAGTGAACCGGGGGGAGGACTAGTCCAATCTCCAGATACGCAGTATTTT.

The V gene is TRBV7-3, the J gene TRBJ2-1, with 11 bases lining up with TRBD2. Germline V gene sequence: CDR1 SGHTA, CDR2 FQGTGA. J was trimmed by 9 bases and V by 4 bases; bases with no gene match: 11. CDR3 length: 16 residues. The CDR3 nucleotides read TGTGCCAGCAGCTCACTAGCGGGAGCACCGCCAAGTGAGCAGTTCTTC. It encodes CASSSLAGAPPSEQFF.

The chain combines TRBV4-2 with TRBJ2-7; tentative D call: TRBD2 (5 bases). This CDR3 has 13 residues. CDR1 is LGHNA and CDR2 is YNFKEQ in the germline V gene. V dropped 5 bases and J dropped 5 bases, with 13 bases sitting between them. CDR3 in amino acids: CASSSEGGNEQYF. CDR3 DNA sequence: TGTGCCAGCAGCTCCGAGGGTGGAAACGAGCAGTACTTC.

This clone was observed a few times. The chain combines TRBV27 with TRBJ2-5; maybe TRBD2 (5 bases). V shed 2 bases and J shed 7 bases, with 11 bases lying between them. Germline V CDR1 and CDR2: MNHEY, SMNVEV (reference sequence). The CDR3 extends over 13 amino acids. DNA for the CDR3: TGTGCCAGCAGTTTAGTGAGAGAGGGGACCCAGTACTTC. Translated: CASSLVREGTQYF.

The genes are TRBV7-2 and TRBJ2-7; TRBD1 matches 8 bases. In germline, CDR1 is SGHTA, CDR2 FQGNSA. V dropped 5 bases and J dropped 2; count of bases not matched to a gene: 5. The CDR3 totals 14 residues. As DNA, the CDR3 is TGTGCCAGCAGCCCCGACAGGGGTACCTACGAGCAGTACTTC. Translation: CASSPDRGTYEQYF.

The rearrangement uses TRBV5-1 and TRBJ2-5; tentative D call: TRBD2 (5 bases). The CDR3 totals 13 residues. With 4 bases removed from V and 5 bases from J, the gap between germline ends came to 12 bases. The germline V gene encodes CDR1 SGHRS and CDR2 YFSETQ. CDR3 coding DNA: TGCGCCAGCAGCATGAACACGGGGGAGACCCAGTACTTC. Residues: CASSMNTGETQYF.

The rearrangement uses TRBV11-2 and TRBJ2-2; 11 bases match TRBD2. Germline CDR1 and CDR2: SGHAT and FQNNGV. The CDR3 extends over 17 amino acids. Unmatched junction bases numbered 6, after V lost 1 base and J lost 5 bases. CDR3 sequence: CASSLGPLAGGTGELFF. The CDR3, as DNA: TGTGCCAGCAGCTTAGGCCCTCTAGCGGGAGGAACCGGGGAGCTGTTTTTT.

This chain joins TRBV6-5 and TRBJ2-3; maybe TRBD1 (5 bases). V was clipped by 2 bases and J by 2 bases, with 14 bases between them. The CDR3 has 16 amino acids. Germline lookup yields CDR1 MNHEY and CDR2 SVGAGI. CDR3 sequence: CASSYLGASLTDTQYF. The CDR3 nucleotides are TGTGCCAGCAGTTACCTTGGGGCGTCCCTCACAGATACGCAGTATTTT.

This clone came up once. V usage is TRBV27 and J usage is TRBJ2-3; TRBD2 is a possible D gene (6 bases). Trimming pared 6 bases from V and 4 bases from J, leaving 14 bases between. CDR3 size: 14 residues. Germline V CDR1 and CDR2: MNHEY, SMNVEV (reference sequence). This CDR3 is CASSLGGSSDTQYF. CDR3 coding DNA: TGTGCCAGCAGCTTGGGGGGTAGTTCAGATACGCAGTATTTT.

CDR3 loop: CASRGGGPGGEQYF. In nucleotides, the CDR3 is TGTGCCAGCAGGGGAGGGGGGCCCGGAGGTGAGCAGTACTTC. This chain connects TRBV28 to TRBJ2-7; D might be TRBD2 (7 bases). V was cut by 6 bases and J by 7 bases, with 19 bases left in between. The CDR3 loop spans 14 amino acids. Germline V lookup: CDR1 MDHEN, CDR2 SYDVKM.

This CDR3 is CSAIYRVNTEAFF. Here the CDR3 DNA reads TGCAGCGCCATTTACAGGGTAAACACTGAAGCTTTCTTT. V is TRBV29-1 and J is TRBJ1-1, with a possible D match to TRBD1 (6 bases). Trimming left V 7 bases short and J 2 bases short, with 14 bases between. This CDR3 region has 13 residues. Per germline, CDR1 SQVTM and CDR2 ANQGSEA.

J is TRBJ2-7 and V is TRBV18; D call uncertain. V was clipped by 6 bases and J by 2 bases, with 23 bases between them. The CDR3 length is 17 residues. Germline loops: CDR1 KGHSH, CDR2 LQKENI. This chain's CDR3 is CASSLTTSSWAPYEQYF. CDR3 DNA: TGTGCCAGCTCCCTTACCACATCATCCTGGGCCCCCTACGAGCAGTACTTC.

This sequence joins TRBV18 and TRBJ2-1; D possibly corresponds to TRBD2 (5 bases). Germline V gene sequence: CDR1 KGHSH, CDR2 LQKENI. V shed 2 bases and J shed 2 bases, with 10 bases lying between them. This CDR3 is built from 15 residues. The CDR3: CASSPKLETYNEQFF. The CDR3 DNA is TGTGCCAGCTCACCAAAACTAGAGACCTACAATGAGCAGTTCTTC.

The gene calls are TRBV28 and TRBJ2-7; 9 bases map to TRBD1. The germline V gene has CDR1 MDHEN and CDR2 SYDVKM. CDR3 length equals 16 residues. With V trimmed by 3 bases and J by 4 bases, 10 bases remained unmatched. The CDR3 sequence: CASSFFGTGTTYEQYF. Written as DNA, the CDR3 is TGTGCCAGCAGTTTCTTCGGGACAGGGACAACGTACGAGCAGTACTTC.

The chain uses TRBV18 and TRBJ1-2, with TRBD1 identical over 9 bases. The V gene's germline CDR1 is KGHSH and CDR2 LQKENI. The CDR3 runs to 14 residues. The V and J ends lost 3 bases and 7 bases, in that order; junction bases with no gene match: 6. In nucleotides, the CDR3 is TGTGCCAGCTCACCTCCGGGACAGGGAGGTGGCTACACCTTC. Protein product: CASSPPGQGGGYTF.

This clone was counted a single time. The rearrangement links TRBV5-1 to TRBJ2-7; perhaps TRBD2 as D (5 bases). Trimming removed 0 bases at V and 3 bases at J, with 7 bases between. Germline V gene data show CDR1 as SGHRS and CDR2 as YFSETQ. The CDR3 has 13 residues. The CDR3, as DNA: TGCGCCAGCAGCTTGGCGGGAAACTACGAGCAGTACTTC. Amino acids: CASSLAGNYEQYF.

The chain has TRBV30 and TRBJ2-7; D is unclear. The germline CDR1 and CDR2 sequences are GTSNPN and SVGIG (reference sequence). Trimming left V 0 bases short and J 4 bases short, with 7 bases between. The CDR3 loop spans 12 amino acids. DNA for the CDR3: TGTGCCTGGAGTGTACAATCTTACGAGCAGTACTTC. It encodes CAWSVQSYEQYF.